This T cell receptor beta chain was sequenced during a study of blood T cells in healthy people across ages. Study conclusions and caveats: The fall in TCR beta diversity per million T cells was roughly linear with age.

The authors ran a second PCR of 7 to 11 cycles using a sample-barcoded 5' primer and a J-beta primer mix. Each TCR beta cDNA got a 12-nucleotide random molecular identifier. A single record per CDR3 protein comes from TCRdb applying MiXCR to the 5' RACE reads. In the table there are 1.5 million to 2 million distinct CDR3 sequences, roughly 27% of which are singletons. Trimming at V came to 8 bases and at J to 0 bases, leaving 6 bases not matched to a gene. This CDR3 region has 14 residues. CDR1 is MNHEY and CDR2 is SVGAGI in the germline V gene. Concerning this clonotype itself: The antigen remains undetermined.

The sample was blood. The clonotype was recovered from a woman aged 25 to 39 in good health. V usage is TRBV6-5 and J usage is TRBJ2-7; 8 bases are a match to TRBD1. The CDR3 here is CASEKGQGSYEQYF. CDR3 coding DNA: TGTGCCAGCGAAAAAGGACAGGGCTCCTACGAGCAGTACTTC.